The T cell receptor (beta chain) described here comes from a study of beta chain features in type 1 diabetes. Study results and limitations: In these data, an HLA type influence on TCRB rearrangement remained unresolved. Type 1 diabetes patients had TCRB CDR3s that were shorter (moderately but significantly so) in all four CD4+ subsets.

This clone was seen once. The target antigen is unknown. All of the isolated RNA was reverse transcribed, so expressed TCRB transcripts were sequenced. Repertoires were generated with immunoSEQ multiplex PCR, while TCRdb's copy carries only in-frame clones and drops some. Of a few hundred thousand clones listed, about 15% are singletons. Germline lookup yields CDR1 MNHEY and CDR2 SVGAGI. The CDR3 has 14 residues. Deletions cut 6 bases from V and 4 bases from J, with 12 bases between. The source is a man aged 30 to 39 in good health. This chain joins TRBV6-5 and TRBJ2-2; a weak D match, TRBD2 (6 bases). Sequenced: naive CD4+ T cells from blood. The CDR3 sequence: CASRGYGSTGELFF. CDR3 nucleotides: TGTGCCAGCAGGGGGTACGGGAGCACCGGGGAGCTGTTTTTT.